Below are 7 T cell receptor beta chains sequenced from a single sample in a study of shared clonotypes between healthy human individuals. Assay used: immunoSEQ multiplex PCR; TCRdb lists only in-frame clones, some missing. The data hold about 1.5 million clones, with roughly 95% observed a single time. Source material: naive CD4+ T cells sorted from blood. Noted subset: CD45RA+ positively selected. These receptors originate from a man aged 25-45 years in good health.

This chain links TRBV11-2 with TRBJ1-5, with D hard to call. The CDR3 contains 14 residues. Trimming removed 5 bases from V and 2 bases from J, with 10 bases in between. The germline gives CDR1 SGHAT, CDR2 FQNNGV. DNA of the CDR3: TGTGCCAGCAGCCCCCTTGGCCGCAATCAGCCCCAGCATTTT. It encodes CASSPLGRNQPQHF. Variable domain in full (rest from reference TRBV11-2 and TRBJ1-5): EAGVAQSPRYKIIEKRQSVAFWCNPISGHATLYWYQQILGQGPKLLIQFQNNGVVDDSQLPKDRFSAERLKGVDSTLKIQPAKLEDSAVYLCASSPLGRNQPQHFGDGTRLSIL.

The chain recombines TRBV5-1 with TRBJ2-7, with 8 bases that match TRBD1. V was clipped by 0 bases and J by 5 bases; unmatched bases: 7. CDR3 length: 15 amino acids. The germline gives CDR1 SGHRS, CDR2 YFSETQ. The CDR3 DNA follows: TGCGCCAGCAGCTTGGAGGGGACAGGTAAGGACGAGCAGTACTTC. Its protein product is CASSLEGTGKDEQYF.

The CDR3 is CAIRRGSAGGGPYEQYF. The CDR3 nucleotides read TGTGCCATCAGGCGGGGTTCAGCGGGAGGAGGACCCTACGAGCAGTACTTC. This chain uses TRBV10-3 with TRBJ2-7; TRBD2 aligns across 9 bases. Per germline, CDR1 ENHRY and CDR2 SYGVKD. The ends lost 6 bases at V and 2 bases at J; junction bases unmatched: 14. CDR3 length: 17 residues.

The CDR3 here is CASSIGGPSGSLEQYF. CDR3 nucleotide sequence: TGTGCCAGTAGTATAGGAGGGCCTAGCGGGAGTCTTGAGCAGTACTTC. The chain links TRBV19 to TRBJ2-7; 10 nucleotides agree with TRBD2. Germline V gene data show CDR1 as LNHDA and CDR2 as SQIVND (reference sequence). J was trimmed by 7 bases and V by 1 base; bases with no gene match: 10. This CDR3 contains 16 residues.

V and J are TRBV29-1 and TRBJ1-1, with D unresolved. Germline CDR1 SQVTM, CDR2 ANQGSEA. The V end was cut by 2 bases, the J end by 1 base, with 14 bases between. The CDR3 spans 15 residues. The CDR3 bases are TGCAGCGTTGAATTCAGAGTAAGAACGAACACTGAAGCTTTCTTT. The encoded protein is CSVEFRVRTNTEAFF.

V gene TRBV18 combines with J gene TRBJ1-3; the D gene is possibly TRBD1 (5 bases). The CDR3 is 14 amino acids. Germline values: CDR1 KGHSH, CDR2 LQKENI. V was cut by 6 bases and J by 6 bases, with 15 bases left in between. CDR3: CASSIAGNENTIYF. CDR3 in DNA: TGTGCCAGCTCTATTGCAGGGAACGAAAACACCATATATTTT.

CDR3 in DNA: TGCGCCAGCAGCAGGAGGACAGGGGGCATCGACGAGCAGTACTTC. Translation gives CASSRRTGGIDEQYF. The rearrangement uses TRBV5-1 and TRBJ2-7; 11 nucleotides match TRBD1. J lost 5 bases, V lost 4 bases, and 8 bases had no gene match. The germline CDR1 and CDR2 sequences are SGHRS and YFSETQ. The CDR3 covers 15 residues.